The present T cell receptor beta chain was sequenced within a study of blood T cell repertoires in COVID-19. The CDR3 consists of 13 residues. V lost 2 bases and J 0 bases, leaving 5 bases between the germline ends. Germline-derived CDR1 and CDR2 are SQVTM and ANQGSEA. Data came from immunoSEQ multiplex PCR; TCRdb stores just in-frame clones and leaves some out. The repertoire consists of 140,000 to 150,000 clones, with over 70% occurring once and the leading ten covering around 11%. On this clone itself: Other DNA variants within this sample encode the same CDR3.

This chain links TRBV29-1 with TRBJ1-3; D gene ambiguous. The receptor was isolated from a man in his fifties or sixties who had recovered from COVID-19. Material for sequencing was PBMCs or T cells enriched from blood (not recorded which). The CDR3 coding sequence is TGCAGCGTTGAACCAAACTCTGGAAACACCATATATTTT. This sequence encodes CSVEPNSGNTIYF.